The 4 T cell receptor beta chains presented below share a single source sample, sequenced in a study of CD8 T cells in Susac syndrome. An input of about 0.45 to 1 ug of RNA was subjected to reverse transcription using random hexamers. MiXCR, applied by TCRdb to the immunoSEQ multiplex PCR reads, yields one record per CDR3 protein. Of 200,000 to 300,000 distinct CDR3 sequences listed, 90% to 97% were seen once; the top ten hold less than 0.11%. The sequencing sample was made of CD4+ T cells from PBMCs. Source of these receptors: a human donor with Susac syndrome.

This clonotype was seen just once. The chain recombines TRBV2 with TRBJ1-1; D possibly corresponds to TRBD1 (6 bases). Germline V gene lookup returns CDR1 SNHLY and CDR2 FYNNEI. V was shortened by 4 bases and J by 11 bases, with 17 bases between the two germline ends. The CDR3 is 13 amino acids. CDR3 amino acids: CASSALGGAGAFF. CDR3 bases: TGTGCCAGCAGTGCGTTAGGGGGGGCCGGGGCTTTCTTT.

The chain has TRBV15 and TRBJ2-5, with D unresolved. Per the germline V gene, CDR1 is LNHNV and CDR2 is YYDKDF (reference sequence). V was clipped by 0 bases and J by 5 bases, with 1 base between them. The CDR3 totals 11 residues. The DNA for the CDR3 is TGTGCCACCAGCAGAGATGAGACCCAGTACTTC. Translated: CATSRDETQYF.

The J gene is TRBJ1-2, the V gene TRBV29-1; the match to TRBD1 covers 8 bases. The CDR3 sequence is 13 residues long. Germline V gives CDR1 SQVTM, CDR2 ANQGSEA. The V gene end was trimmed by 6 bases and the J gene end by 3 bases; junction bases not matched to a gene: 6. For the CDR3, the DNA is TGCAGCGTCTCACAGGGGGAAGACTATGGCTACACCTTC. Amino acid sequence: CSVSQGEDYGYTF.

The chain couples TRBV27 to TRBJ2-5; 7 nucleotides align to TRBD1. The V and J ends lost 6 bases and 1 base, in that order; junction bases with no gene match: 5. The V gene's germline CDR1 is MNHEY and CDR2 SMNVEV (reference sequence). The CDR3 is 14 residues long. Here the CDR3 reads CASSVDRAQETQYF. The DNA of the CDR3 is TGTGCCAGCAGCGTTGACAGGGCCCAAGAGACCCAGTACTTC.